Below are 7 T cell receptor beta chains sequenced from a single sample in a study of T cells in Graves' hyperthyroidism and ophthalmopathy. The TCR beta CDR3 regions underwent amplification using RNA transcripts as the source. Researchers ran a first-round RT-PCR on the TCR CDR3 using the HTBI primer set. TCRdb itself ran the multiplex PCR reads through MiXCR, one entry per CDR3 protein. Of roughly 500,000 distinct CDR3 sequences in the sample, about 45% were seen once. The sample taken for sequencing was peripheral blood or thyroid tissue (not recorded which). These receptors all stem from an adult woman with Graves' disease, either hyperthyroidism or ophthalmopathy (not recorded which).

This clonotype was picked up many times. This chain joins TRBV4-2 and TRBJ2-7; 8 nucleotides match TRBD2. V shed 1 base, J shed 8 bases, and the junction held 10 bases outside the gene matches. The CDR3 has 15 residues. CDR1 is LGHNA, CDR2 YNFKEQ, per germline. CDR3 region: CASSQGQAGDVQQYF. The CDR3 region has the DNA TGTGCCAGCAGCCAAGGCCAAGCGGGAGACGTCCAGCAGTACTTC.

This sequence joins TRBV10-3 and TRBJ2-7, with 7 bases matching TRBD2. Germline V lookup: CDR1 ENHRY, CDR2 SYGVKD. J gave up 0 bases and V 2 bases, and 7 bases lay outside the gene matches. This CDR3 has 16 residues. The CDR3 nucleotides read TGTGCCATCAGTGAGGACGGGAGGCACTCCTCCTACGAGCAGTACTTC. This sequence encodes CAISEDGRHSSYEQYF.

This clonotype was observed once. The chain has TRBV7-2 and TRBJ2-7, with TRBD1 as a possible D gene (6 bases). The DNA matches TRBJ2-5 better at its end, which makes the J call doubtful. Germline V gene sequence: CDR1 SGHTA, CDR2 FQGNSA. The length of the CDR3 is 13 residues. The DNA for the CDR3 is TGTGCCAGCAGCTTCCTCAGGGGACCGACCCAGTACTTC. Translating gives CASSFLRGPTQYF.

Regarding this clonotype: Likely a read error: the CDR3 ends without its conserved phenylalanine or tryptophan. It is unclear where the CDR3 begins or ends on the DNA, so no DNA is shown, and the CDR3 is as TCRdb lists it. The chain combines TRBV2 with TRBJ2-5; TRBD1 reflects the table's D call only, with no check against the DNA. The CDR3 totals 15 residues, both ends included. Germline V CDR1 and CDR2: SNHLY, FYNNEI. The CDR3 reads CASSAQGRDGYTFGS.

The chain uses TRBV5-6 and TRBJ2-5; D call uncertain. CDR1 is SGHDT, CDR2 YYEEEE, per germline. This CDR3 has 13 amino acids. The V end lost 0 bases, the J end lost 6 bases, and 9 bases lay between the germline ends. The CDR3 DNA sequence: TGTGCCAGCAGCTTGGGTACTTGGAAGACCCAGTACTTC. It is translated as CASSLGTWKTQYF.

The CDR3 sequence: CASSLSSTNTEAFF. As DNA, the CDR3 is TGTGCCAGCAGCTTATCATCCACGAACACTGAAGCTTTCTTT. The chain recombines TRBV7-3 with TRBJ1-1; D gene uncertain. The germline V gene has CDR1 SGHTA and CDR2 FQGTGA. The CDR3 totals 14 residues. The V end was cut by 2 bases, the J end by 1 base, with 8 bases between. The variable domain in full, completed from reference TRBV7-3 and TRBJ1-1, reads GAGVSQTPSNKVTEKGKYVELRCDPISGHTALYWYRQSLGQGPEFLIYFQGTGAADDSGLPNDRFFAVRPEGSVSTLKIQRTERGDSAVYLCASSLSSTNTEAFFGQGTRLTVV.

This chain connects TRBV11-2 to TRBJ2-5; 9 bases are a match to TRBD1. The CDR3 length is 16 residues. J lost 4 bases, V lost 1 base, and 7 bases had no gene match. Germline V gene data show CDR1 as SGHAT and CDR2 as FQNNGV. The CDR3 sequence is CASSLGGRTGAETQYF. The CDR3 DNA follows: TGTGCCAGCAGCTTAGGGGGCCGGACAGGGGCAGAGACCCAGTACTTC.